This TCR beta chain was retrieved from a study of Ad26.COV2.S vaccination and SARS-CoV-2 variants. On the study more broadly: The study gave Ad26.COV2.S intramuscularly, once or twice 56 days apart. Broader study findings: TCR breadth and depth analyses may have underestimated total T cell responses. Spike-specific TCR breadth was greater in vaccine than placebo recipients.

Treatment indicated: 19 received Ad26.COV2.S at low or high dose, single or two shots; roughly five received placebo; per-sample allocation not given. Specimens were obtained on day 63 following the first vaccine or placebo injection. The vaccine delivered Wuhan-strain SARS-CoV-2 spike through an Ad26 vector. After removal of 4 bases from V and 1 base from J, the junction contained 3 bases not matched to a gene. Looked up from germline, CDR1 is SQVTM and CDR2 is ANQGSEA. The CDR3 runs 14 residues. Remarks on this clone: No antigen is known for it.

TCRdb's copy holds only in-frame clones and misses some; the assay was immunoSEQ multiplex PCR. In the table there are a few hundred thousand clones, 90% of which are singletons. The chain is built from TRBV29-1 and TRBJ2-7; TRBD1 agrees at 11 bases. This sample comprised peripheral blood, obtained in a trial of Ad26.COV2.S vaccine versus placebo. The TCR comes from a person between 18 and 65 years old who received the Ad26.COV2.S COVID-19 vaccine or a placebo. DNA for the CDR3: TGCAGCGTTGCCGGGACAGGGGGTTCCTACGAGCAGTACTTC. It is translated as CSVAGTGGSYEQYF.